This TCR beta chain was sequenced during a study of cytomegalovirus exposure and HLA in healthy donors. Study summary: Caucasian-associated ancestry cluster membership applied to about four fifths of around 400 genotyped donors. Whole-study findings and limits: Only CMV serostatus was available as immune exposure information. Accurate prediction of most subjects' HLA-A and HLA-B alleles from TCR beta sequences was reported.

This clone was found a few times. Antigen: not known. Other DNA sequences in the sample encode the same CDR3. Use of 60 Vbeta and 13 Jbeta primers characterized the PCR. The table came from immunoSEQ multiplex PCR; TCRdb's copy has only in-frame clones and leaves some out. In the table there are 75,000 or so clones, over 50% of which are singletons. There are 16 residues in the CDR3. Per the germline V gene, CDR1 is GTSNPN and CDR2 is SVGIG (reference sequence). The J segment lost 2 bases and the V segment lost 2 bases, leaving 7 bases of the junction unmatched. The sequence was collected from a man between 35 and 55 years old in good health and CMV-seropositive. The rearrangement joins TRBV30 to TRBJ2-2; 8 bases line up with TRBD2. Sequencing was performed on PBMCs. CDR3 DNA: TGTGCCTGGAGTCGATCCGGGGGGGCCAACACCGGGGAGCTGTTTTTT. Its protein product is CAWSRSGGANTGELFF.